The present T cell receptor (beta chain) was sequenced within a study of a mutant IDH1 vaccine in newly diagnosed glioma. Time point indicated: week 35, safety follow-up. Vaccine doses each comprised 300 ug of mutant IDH1 20-mer peptide, with topical imiquimod. Losses at the gene ends were 5 bases for V and 2 bases for J; bases not matched to a gene: 9. The CDR3 consists of 16 residues. CDR1 is LNHDA and CDR2 is SQIVND in the germline V gene (reference sequence). TCRdb keeps only in-frame clones here, not all; method: immunoSEQ multiplex PCR. Of some 66,000 clones in the sample, around four fifths were seen once. In the case of this clone: Its cognate antigen is unknown.

V and J are TRBV19 and TRBJ2-3, with TRBD1 identical over 8 bases. Specimen: PBMCs, collected from a glioma patient whose treatment included an IDH1 peptide vaccine. The sequence was obtained from a man aged 30 to 39 with glioma. The CDR3 region has the DNA TGTGCCAGTAGTCCGGACAGGGTGGGAACCACAGATACGCAGTATTTT. It codes for CASSPDRVGTTDTQYF.